This T cell receptor (beta chain) was captured by sequencing in a study of metastatic and nonmetastatic thyroid tumors (dated by TCRdb to about 2020). Study-wide context: Repertoires from peripheral blood and from tumor or nodule tissue samples of malignant and benign thyroid patients were compared. What the research found in general, with its limitations: In both blood and tumor samples, malignant tumors were reported to have significantly higher TCR beta diversity than benign nodules.

Based on the germline V gene, the CDR1 and CDR2 sequences are ENHRY and SYGVKD. Reading from cysteine to phenylalanine, the CDR3 counts 12 amino acids. Only the CDR3 DNA stays, 36 bases, in frame from base 1. V ends up 5 bases short and J 7 bases short, with an unmatched junction base count of 1. This clone was found many times. It lacks a known antigen. Qualities for individual bases were not recorded, and no much larger clone is one base off. No treatment had been received by any patient before thyroid surgery. Using T-cell receptor beta sequencing, the study looked back at clinical samples from patients collected from the early 2010s to the late 2010s. Receptor libraries were prepared by PCR. Sequencing relied on an Illumina HiSeq 4000. The TCR beta-chain CDR3 region of each patient was profiled by high-throughput sequencing. Concerning the study's data processing: CDR3 differences across clinicopathological groups were used to build a classifier for discriminating distant-metastatic papillary thyroid cancer patients. To measure repertoire diversity the researchers used the Shannon index, while the Morisita-Horn index served to gauge how similar the tumor and blood repertoires were. TCRdb reworked the public reads: Q25 trimming with fastp, MiXCR clone assembly, productive beta chains retained. The V and J calls here are based on TCRdb, not the publication. The table for this sample lists approximately 44,000 clones; 28% of them were counted only once. The ten biggest clones cover almost 10% of the sample.

Sequenced material: blood. This receptor chain uses TRBV10-3 and TRBJ2-1, and TRBD1 aligns with 8 junction nucleotides. The source is a male donor with papillary thyroid cancer or a benign thyroid nodule (not recorded which). Some clones in this sample may be carry-over from other donors' samples. For the CDR3, the sequence is CAISQGANEQFF. Read as DNA, the sequence is TGTGCCATCAGTCAGGGGGCGAATGAGCAGTTCTTC.